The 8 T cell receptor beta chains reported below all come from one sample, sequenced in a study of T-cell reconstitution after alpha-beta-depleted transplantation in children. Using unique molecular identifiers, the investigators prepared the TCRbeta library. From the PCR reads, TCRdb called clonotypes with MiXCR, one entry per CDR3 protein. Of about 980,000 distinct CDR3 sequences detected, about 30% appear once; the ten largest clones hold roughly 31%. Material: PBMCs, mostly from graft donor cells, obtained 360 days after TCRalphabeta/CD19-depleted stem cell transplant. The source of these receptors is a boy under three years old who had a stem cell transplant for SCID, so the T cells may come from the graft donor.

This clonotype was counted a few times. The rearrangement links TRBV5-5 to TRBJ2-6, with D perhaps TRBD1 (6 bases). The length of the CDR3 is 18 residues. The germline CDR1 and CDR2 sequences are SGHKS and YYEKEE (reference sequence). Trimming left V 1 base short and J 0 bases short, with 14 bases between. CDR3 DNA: TGTGCCAGCAGCTTGCTTCAGGGGTACAACTCTGGGGCCAACGTCCTGACTTTC. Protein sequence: CASSLLQGYNSGANVLTF.

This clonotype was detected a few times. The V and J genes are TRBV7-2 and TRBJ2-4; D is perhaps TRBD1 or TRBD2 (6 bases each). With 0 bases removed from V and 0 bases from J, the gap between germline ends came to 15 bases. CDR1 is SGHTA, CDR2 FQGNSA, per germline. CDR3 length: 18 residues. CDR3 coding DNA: TGTGCCAGCAGCTTAGCCGGGGGCAGCTACCTAGCCAAAAACATTCAGTACTTC. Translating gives CASSLAGGSYLAKNIQYF. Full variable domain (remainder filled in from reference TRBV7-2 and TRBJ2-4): GAGVSQSPSNKVTEKGKDVELRCDPISGHTALYWYRQSLGQGLEFLIYFQGNSAPDKSGLPSDRFSAERTGGSVSTLTIQRTQQEDSAVYLCASSLAGGSYLAKNIQYFGAGTRLSVL.

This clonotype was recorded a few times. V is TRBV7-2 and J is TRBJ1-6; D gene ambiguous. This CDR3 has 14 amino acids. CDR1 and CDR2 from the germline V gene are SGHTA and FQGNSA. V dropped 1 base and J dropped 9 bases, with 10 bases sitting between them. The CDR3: CASSLEAIISPLHF. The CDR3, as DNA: TGTGCCAGCAGCTTAGAGGCCATCATTTCACCCCTCCACTTT.

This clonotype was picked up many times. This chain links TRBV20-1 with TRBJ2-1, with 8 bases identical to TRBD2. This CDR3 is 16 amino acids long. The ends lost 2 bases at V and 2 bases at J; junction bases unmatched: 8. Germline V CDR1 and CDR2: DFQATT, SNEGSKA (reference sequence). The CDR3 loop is CSARTPGGGAYNEQFF. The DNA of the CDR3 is TGCAGTGCTAGAACACCGGGAGGGGGGGCCTACAATGAGCAGTTCTTC.

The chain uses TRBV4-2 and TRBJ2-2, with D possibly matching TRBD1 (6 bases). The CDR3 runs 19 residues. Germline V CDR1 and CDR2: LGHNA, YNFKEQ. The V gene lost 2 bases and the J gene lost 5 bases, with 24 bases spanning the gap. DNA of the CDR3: TGTGCCAGCAGCCAAACCCTCCCCGACAGGCCGGTAGGAACCGGGGAGCTGTTTTTT. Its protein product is CASSQTLPDRPVGTGELFF.

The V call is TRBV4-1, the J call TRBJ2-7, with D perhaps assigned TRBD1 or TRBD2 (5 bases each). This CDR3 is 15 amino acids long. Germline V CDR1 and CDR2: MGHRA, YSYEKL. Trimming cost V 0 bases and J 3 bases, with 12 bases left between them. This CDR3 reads CASSQDLGPYYEQYF. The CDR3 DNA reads TGCGCCAGCAGCCAAGATCTGGGACCTTACTACGAGCAGTACTTC.

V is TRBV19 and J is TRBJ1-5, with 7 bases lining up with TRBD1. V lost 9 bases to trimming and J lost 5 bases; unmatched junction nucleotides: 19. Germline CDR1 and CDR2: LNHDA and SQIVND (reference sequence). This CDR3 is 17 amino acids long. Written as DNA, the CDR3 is TGTGCCAGCCCATGGCGACAGGGAGTTGACGTTTATCAGCCCCAGCATTTT. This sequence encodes CASPWRQGVDVYQPQHF.

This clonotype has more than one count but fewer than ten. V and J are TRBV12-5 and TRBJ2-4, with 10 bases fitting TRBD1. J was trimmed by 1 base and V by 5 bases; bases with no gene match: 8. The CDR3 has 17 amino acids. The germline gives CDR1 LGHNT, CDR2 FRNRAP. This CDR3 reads CASGPGQGLKAKNIQYF. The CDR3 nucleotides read TGTGCTAGTGGTCCGGGACAGGGGCTCAAGGCCAAAAACATTCAGTACTTC.